This T cell receptor (beta chain) was identified during a study of identical twins. Study-wide results and caveats: Model-predicted out-of-frame TCR alpha sharing fell below observed values in monozygotic twins. Sequences that were out-of-frame, alpha and twin-shared displayed an excess of low generation probability.

This clonotype was detected ten times or more. The antigen remains unidentified. Germline CDR1 MGHRA, CDR2 YSYEKL. The CDR3 consists of 15 residues. V lost 1 base and J lost 5; bases outside the gene matches: 5. Template switching introduced a universal primer site, and the cDNA bore unique molecular identifiers. A single record per CDR3 protein comes from TCRdb applying MiXCR to the 5' RACE reads. The repertoire has around 670,000 distinct CDR3 sequences, roughly 6.2% of them found once; the top ten carry 1.5% to 2%. The TCR comes from a man younger than 30 in good health. This rearrangement joins TRBV4-1 to TRBJ2-3, with 8 bases matching TRBD2. Sample: naive T cells sorted from blood. CDR3 sequence (DNA): TGCGCCAGCAGCCAAGTTCCAGCGGGAGTAGATACGCAGTATTTT. It encodes CASSQVPAGVDTQYF.